This T cell receptor beta chain was found in a study of T-cell reconstitution after alpha-beta-depleted transplantation in children. The CDR3 length is 13 residues. Deletions cut 3 bases from V and 2 bases from J, with 11 bases between. Germline CDR1 is SQVTM and CDR2 is ANQGSEA. This clonotype occurred many times. Using unique molecular identifiers, the investigators prepared the TCRbeta library. TCRdb re-derived calls from the PCR reads in MiXCR, one entry per CDR3 protein. The table includes some 390,000 distinct CDR3 sequences, about a fifth detected once. Sequencing used PBMCs from the stem cell graft donor, obtained from the stem cell graft. J is TRBJ2-7 and V is TRBV29-1, with D hard to call. This TCR derives from a human donor who donated a stem cell graft to a child with acute myeloid leukemia. This CDR3 is CSVDKGTTYEQYF. CDR3 sequence (DNA): TGCAGCGTTGACAAAGGAACCACCTACGAGCAGTACTTC.